This T cell receptor (beta chain) appears in the sequencing data of a study of metastatic and nonmetastatic thyroid tumors. At the level of the study: Patients with malignant and benign thyroid disease provided blood and tumor or nodule tissue, whose repertoires were compared. Overall study findings and caveats: Patients with malignant thyroid tumors reportedly had significantly higher TCR beta diversity than those with benign nodules, in blood and tumor.

Note on this clone: Its antigen is as yet unknown.

No treatment had been given to any patient before thyroid surgery. TCRdb re-analyzed the PCR reads using MiXCR. This table has thousands of clones, under 40% appearing once. The clonotype comes from a male donor with papillary thyroid cancer or a benign thyroid nodule (not recorded which). Some clones in this sample may be carry-over from other donors' samples. The sequenced sample was adjacent normal tissue.

The CDR3, as DNA: TGTGCCACCAAAGAAGGGAACGAGCAGTACTTC. Translated, it gives CATKEGNEQYF. The rearrangement links TRBV24-1 to TRBJ2-7; D is unclear. The germline CDR1 and CDR2 sequences are KGHDR and SFDVKD. CDR3 length: 11 residues. The V gene lost 8 bases and the J gene lost 5 bases, with 9 bases spanning the gap.